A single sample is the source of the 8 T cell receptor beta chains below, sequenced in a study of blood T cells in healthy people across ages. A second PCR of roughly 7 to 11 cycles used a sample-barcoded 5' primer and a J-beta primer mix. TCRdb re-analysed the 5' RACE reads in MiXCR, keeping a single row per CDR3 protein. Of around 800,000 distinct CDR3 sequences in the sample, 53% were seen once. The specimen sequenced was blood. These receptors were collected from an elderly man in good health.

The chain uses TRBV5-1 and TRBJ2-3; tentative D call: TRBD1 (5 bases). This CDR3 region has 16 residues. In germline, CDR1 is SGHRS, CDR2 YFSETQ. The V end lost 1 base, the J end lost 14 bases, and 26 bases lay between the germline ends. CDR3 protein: CASSLRVGNGDRYAYF. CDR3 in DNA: TGCGCCAGCAGCTTGCGTGTGGGAAACGGTGACAGATACGCGTATTTT.

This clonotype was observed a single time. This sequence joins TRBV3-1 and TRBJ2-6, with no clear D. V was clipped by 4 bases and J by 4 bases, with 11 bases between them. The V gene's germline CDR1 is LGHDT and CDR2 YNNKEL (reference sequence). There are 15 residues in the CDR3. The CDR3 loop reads CASSPTRRGANVLTF. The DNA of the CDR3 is TGTGCCAGCAGCCCGACCCGGCGGGGGGCCAACGTCCTGACTTTC.

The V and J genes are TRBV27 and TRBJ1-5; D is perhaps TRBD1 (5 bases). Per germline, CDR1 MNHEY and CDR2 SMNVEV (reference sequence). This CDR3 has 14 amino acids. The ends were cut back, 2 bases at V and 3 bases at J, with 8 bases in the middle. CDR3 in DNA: TGTGCCAGCAGTTTAAAGGGGCTCAATCAGCCCCAGCATTTT. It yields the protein CASSLKGLNQPQHF.

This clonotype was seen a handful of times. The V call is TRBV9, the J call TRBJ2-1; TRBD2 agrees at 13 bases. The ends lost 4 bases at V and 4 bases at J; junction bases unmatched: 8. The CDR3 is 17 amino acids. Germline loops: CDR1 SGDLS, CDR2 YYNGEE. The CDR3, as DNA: TGTGCCAGCAGCCCAGAGACTAGCGGGAGGCATTACAATGAGCAGTTCTTC. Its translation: CASSPETSGRHYNEQFF.

The CDR3: CSVEGGALSYNEQFF. CDR3 bases: TGCAGCGTTGAAGGGGGAGCGTTATCCTACAATGAGCAGTTCTTC. This chain joins TRBV29-1 and TRBJ2-1, with a tentative D call TRBD2 (5 bases). V was cut by 1 base and J by 1 base, with 11 bases left in between. From germline, CDR1 is SQVTM and CDR2 ANQGSEA. The CDR3 is made up of 15 amino acids.

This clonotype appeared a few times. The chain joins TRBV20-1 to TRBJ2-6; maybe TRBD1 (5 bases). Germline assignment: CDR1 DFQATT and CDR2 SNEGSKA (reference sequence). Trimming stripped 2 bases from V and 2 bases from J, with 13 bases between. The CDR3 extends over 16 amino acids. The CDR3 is CSARRAGLTGANVLTF. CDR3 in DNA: TGCAGTGCTAGAAGGGCAGGGTTGACTGGGGCCAACGTCCTGACTTTC.

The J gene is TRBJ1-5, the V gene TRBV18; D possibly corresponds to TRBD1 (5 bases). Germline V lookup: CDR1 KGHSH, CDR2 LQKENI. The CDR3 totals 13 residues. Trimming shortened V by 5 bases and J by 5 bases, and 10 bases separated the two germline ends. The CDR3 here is CASSAKQDQPQHF. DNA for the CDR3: TGTGCCAGCTCAGCGAAACAGGATCAGCCCCAGCATTTT.

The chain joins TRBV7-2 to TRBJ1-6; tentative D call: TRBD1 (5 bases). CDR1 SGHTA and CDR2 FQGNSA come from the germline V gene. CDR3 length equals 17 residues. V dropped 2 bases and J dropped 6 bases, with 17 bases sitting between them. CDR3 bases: TGTGCCAGCAGCTTACAGGGCCCCACCATATTTAATTCACCCCTCCACTTT. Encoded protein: CASSLQGPTIFNSPLHF.